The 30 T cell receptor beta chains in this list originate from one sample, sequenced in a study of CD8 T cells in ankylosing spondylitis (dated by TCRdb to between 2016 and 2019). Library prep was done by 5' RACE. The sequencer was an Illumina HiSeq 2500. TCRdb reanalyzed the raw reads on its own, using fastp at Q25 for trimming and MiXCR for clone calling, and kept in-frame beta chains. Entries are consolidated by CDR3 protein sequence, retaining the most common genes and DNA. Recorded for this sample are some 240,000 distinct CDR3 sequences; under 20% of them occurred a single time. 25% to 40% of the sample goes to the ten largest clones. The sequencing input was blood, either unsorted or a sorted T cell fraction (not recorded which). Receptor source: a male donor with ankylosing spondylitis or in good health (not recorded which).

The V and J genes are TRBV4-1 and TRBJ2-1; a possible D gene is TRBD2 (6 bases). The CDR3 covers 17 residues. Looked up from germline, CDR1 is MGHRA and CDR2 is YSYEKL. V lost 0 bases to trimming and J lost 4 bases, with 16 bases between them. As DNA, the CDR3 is TGCGCCAGCAGCCAAGAAGGCGGGGTCAGCCTTTACAATGAGCAGTTCTTC. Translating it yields CASSQEGGVSLYNEQFF.

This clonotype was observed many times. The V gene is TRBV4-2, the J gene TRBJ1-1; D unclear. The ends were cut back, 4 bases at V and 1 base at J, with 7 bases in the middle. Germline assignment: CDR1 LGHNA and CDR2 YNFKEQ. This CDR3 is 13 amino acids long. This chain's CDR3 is CASSPEQNTEAFF. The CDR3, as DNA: TGTGCCAGCAGCCCCGAGCAGAACACTGAAGCTTTCTTT.

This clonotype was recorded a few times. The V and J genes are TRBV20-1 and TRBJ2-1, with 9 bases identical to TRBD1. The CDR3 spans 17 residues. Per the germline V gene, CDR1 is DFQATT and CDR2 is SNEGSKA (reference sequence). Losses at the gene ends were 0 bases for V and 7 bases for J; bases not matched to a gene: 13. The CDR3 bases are TGCAGTGCTAGAGAGTTCGCGGGACAGGGTTTAGGGAATGAGCAGTTCTTC. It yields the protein CSAREFAGQGLGNEQFF.

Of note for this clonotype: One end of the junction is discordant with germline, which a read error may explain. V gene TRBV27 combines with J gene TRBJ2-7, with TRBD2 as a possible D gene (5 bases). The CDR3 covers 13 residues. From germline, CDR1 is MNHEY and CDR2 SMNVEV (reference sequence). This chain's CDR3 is CASSSHNGGFISF. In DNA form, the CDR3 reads TGTGCCAGCAGTTCCCACAACGGCGGGTTTATAAGTTTC.

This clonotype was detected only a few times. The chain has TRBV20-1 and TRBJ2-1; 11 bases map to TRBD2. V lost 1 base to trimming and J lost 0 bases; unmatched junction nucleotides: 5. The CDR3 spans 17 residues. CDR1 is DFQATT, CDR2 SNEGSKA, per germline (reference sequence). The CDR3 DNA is TGCAGTGCTAGAGTTTGGACTAGCGGGCCCTCCTACAATGAGCAGTTCTTC. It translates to CSARVWTSGPSYNEQFF.

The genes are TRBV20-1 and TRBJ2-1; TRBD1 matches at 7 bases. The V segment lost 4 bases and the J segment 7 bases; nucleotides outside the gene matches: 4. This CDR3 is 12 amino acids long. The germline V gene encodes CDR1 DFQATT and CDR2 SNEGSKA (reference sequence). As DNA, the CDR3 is TGCAGTGCTACTGACAGGGCTAATGAGCAGTTCTTC. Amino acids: CSATDRANEQFF.

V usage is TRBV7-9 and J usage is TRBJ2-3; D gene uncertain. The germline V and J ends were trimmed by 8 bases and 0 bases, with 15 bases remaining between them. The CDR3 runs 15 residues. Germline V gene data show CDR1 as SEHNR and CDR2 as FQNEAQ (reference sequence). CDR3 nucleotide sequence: TGTGCCAGCCGATTAACACTGGACAGCACAGATACGCAGTATTTT. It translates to CASRLTLDSTDTQYF.

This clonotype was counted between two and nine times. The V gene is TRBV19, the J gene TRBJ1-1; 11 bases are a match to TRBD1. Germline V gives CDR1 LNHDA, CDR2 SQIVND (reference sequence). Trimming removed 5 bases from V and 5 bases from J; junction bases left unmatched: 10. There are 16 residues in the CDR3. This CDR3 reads CASSGWTGGQWTEAFF. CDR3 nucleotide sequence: TGTGCCAGTAGTGGATGGACAGGGGGCCAGTGGACTGAAGCTTTCTTT.

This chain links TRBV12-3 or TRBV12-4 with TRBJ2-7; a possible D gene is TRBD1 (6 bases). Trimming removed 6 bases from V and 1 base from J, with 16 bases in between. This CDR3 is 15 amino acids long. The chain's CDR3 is CASSSPRGGSYEQYF. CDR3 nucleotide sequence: TGTGCCAGCAGCTCTCCCAGAGGGGGATCCTACGAGCAGTACTTC.

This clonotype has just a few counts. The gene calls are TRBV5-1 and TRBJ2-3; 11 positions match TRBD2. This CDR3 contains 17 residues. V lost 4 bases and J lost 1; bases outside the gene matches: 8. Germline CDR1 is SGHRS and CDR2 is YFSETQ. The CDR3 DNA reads TGCGCCAGCAGCCGCCTGGGACTAGCGGATCGCACAGATACGCAGTATTTT. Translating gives CASSRLGLADRTDTQYF.

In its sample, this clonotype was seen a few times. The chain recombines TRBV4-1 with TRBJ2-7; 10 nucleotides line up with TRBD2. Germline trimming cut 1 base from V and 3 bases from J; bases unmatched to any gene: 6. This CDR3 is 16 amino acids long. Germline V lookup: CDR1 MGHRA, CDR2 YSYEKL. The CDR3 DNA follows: TGCGCCAGCAGCCAAGTCCCTAGCGGGAGCTTCTACGAGCAGTACTTC. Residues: CASSQVPSGSFYEQYF.

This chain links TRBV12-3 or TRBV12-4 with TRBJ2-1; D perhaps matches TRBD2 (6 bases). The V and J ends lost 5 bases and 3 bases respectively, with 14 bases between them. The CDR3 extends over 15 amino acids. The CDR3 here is CASSLGLKVYNEQFF. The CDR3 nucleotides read TGTGCCAGCAGTCTGGGACTCAAAGTCTACAATGAGCAGTTCTTC.

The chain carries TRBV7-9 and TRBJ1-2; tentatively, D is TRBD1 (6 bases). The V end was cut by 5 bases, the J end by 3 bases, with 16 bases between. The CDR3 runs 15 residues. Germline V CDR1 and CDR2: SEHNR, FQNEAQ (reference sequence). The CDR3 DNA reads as TGTGCCAGCAGCGACGCGGGGGGGACATACTATGGCTACACCTTC. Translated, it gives CASSDAGGTYYGYTF.

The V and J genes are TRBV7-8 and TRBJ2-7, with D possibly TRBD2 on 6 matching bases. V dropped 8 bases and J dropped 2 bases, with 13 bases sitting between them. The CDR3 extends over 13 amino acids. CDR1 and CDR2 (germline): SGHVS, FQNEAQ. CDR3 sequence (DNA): TGTGCCAGCTCGGCGGGAAATCCCTACGAGCAGTACTTC. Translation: CASSAGNPYEQYF.

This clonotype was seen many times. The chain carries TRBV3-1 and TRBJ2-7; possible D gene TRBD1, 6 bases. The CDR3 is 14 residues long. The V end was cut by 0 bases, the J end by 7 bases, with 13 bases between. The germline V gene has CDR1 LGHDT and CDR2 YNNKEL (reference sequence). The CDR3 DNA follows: TGTGCCAGCAGCCAAGACAGGGGCCAATTAGAGCAGTACTTC. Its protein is CASSQDRGQLEQYF.

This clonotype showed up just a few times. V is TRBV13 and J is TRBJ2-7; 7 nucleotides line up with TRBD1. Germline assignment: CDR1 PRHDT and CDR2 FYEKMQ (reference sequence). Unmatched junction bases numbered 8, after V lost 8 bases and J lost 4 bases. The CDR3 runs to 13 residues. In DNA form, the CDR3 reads TGTGCCAGCGGCCGGGACAGCTTATACGAGCAGTACTTC. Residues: CASGRDSLYEQYF.

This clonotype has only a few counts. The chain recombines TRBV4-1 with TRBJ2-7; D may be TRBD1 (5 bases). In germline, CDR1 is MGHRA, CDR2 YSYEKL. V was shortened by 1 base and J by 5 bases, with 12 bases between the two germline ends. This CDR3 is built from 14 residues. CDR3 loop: CASSQAPGPDEQYF. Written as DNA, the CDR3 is TGCGCCAGCAGCCAAGCCCCAGGGCCGGACGAGCAGTACTTC.

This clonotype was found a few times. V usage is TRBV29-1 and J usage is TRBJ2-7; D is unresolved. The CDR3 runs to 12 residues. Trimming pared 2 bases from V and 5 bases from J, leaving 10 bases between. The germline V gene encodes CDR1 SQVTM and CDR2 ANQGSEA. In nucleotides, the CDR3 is TGCAGCGTTGAACCGAATGAACACGAGCAGTACTTC. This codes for CSVEPNEHEQYF.

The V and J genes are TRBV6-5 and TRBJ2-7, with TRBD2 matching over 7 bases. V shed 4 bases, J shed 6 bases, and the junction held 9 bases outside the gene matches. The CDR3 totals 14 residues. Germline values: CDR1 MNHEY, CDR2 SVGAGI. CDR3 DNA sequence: TGTGCCAGCAGTTCCAGGGCGGGAGATCCCGAGCAGTACTTC. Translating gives CASSSRAGDPEQYF.

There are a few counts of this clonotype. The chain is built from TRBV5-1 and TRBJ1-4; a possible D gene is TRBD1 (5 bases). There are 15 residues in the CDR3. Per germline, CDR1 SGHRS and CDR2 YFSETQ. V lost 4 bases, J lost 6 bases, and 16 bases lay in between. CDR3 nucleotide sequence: TGCGCCAGCAGCCTGGGGTGGCAGGGAGATGAAAAACTGTTTTTT. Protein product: CASSLGWQGDEKLFF.

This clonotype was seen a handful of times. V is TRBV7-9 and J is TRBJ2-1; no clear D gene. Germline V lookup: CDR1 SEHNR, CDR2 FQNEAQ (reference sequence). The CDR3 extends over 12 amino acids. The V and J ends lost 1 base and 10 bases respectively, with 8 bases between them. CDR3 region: CASSLGWAEQFF. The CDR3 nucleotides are TGTGCCAGCAGCTTAGGATGGGCGGAGCAGTTCTTC.

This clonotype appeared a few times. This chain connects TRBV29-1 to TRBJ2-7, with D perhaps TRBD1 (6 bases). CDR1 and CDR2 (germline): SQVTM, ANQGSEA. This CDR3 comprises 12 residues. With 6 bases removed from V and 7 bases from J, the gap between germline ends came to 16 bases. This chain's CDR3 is CSVAPVGQEQYF. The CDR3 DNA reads TGCAGCGTCGCCCCCGTAGGACAGGAGCAGTACTTC.

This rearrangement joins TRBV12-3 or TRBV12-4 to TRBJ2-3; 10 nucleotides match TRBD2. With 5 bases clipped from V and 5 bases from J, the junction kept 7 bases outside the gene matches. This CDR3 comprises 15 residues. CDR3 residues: CASSRTSGTVDTQYF. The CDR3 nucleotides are TGTGCCAGCAGTCGAACTAGCGGGACGGTAGATACGCAGTATTTT.

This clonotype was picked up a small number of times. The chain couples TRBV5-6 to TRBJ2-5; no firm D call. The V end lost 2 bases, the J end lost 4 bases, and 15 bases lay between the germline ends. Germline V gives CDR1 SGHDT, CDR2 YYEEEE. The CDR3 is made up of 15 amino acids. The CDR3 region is CASSFDGRSGETQYF. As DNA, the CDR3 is TGTGCCAGCAGCTTCGACGGTCGTTCCGGAGAGACCCAGTACTTC.

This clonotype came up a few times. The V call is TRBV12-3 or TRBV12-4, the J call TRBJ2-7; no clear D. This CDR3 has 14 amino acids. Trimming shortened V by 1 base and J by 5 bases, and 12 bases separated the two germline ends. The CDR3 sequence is CASSLGNPSDEQYF. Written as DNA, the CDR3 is TGTGCCAGCAGTTTAGGTAACCCGTCCGACGAGCAGTACTTC.

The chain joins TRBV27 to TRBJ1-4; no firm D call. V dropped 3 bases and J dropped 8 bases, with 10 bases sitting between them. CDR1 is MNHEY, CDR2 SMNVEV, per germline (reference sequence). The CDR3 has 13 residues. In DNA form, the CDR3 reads TGTGCCAGCAGTTTCGGCGGTCAGGAAAAACTGTTTTTT. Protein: CASSFGGQEKLFF.

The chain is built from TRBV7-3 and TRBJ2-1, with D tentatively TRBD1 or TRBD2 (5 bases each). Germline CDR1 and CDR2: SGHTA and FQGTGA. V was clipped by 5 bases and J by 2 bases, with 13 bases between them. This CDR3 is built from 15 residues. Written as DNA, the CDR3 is TGTGCCAGCAGCGTTCAGGGAGAACCCTACAATGAGCAGTTCTTC. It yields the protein CASSVQGEPYNEQFF.

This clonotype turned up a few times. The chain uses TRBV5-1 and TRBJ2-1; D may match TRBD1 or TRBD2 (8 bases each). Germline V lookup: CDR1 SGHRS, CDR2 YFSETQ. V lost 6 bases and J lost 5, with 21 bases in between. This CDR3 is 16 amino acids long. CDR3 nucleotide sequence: TGCGCCAGCATCCAGGGGGCGGCTAGCGGGCACAATGAGCAGTTCTTC. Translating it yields CASIQGAASGHNEQFF.

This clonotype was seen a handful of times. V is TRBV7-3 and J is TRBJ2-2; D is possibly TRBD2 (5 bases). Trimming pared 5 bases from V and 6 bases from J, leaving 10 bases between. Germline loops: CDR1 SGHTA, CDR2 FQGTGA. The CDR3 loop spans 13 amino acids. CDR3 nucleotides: TGTGCCAGCAGCCCGACCGGGGCCGGGGAGCTGTTTTTT. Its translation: CASSPTGAGELFF.

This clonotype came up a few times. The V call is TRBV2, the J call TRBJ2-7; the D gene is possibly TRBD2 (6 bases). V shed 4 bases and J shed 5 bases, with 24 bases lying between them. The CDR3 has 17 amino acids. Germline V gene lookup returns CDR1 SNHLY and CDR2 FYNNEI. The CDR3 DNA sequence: TGTGCCAGCAGTGGCCGGGGGACGACAACAATAGCGGACGAGCAGTACTTC. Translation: CASSGRGTTTIADEQYF.